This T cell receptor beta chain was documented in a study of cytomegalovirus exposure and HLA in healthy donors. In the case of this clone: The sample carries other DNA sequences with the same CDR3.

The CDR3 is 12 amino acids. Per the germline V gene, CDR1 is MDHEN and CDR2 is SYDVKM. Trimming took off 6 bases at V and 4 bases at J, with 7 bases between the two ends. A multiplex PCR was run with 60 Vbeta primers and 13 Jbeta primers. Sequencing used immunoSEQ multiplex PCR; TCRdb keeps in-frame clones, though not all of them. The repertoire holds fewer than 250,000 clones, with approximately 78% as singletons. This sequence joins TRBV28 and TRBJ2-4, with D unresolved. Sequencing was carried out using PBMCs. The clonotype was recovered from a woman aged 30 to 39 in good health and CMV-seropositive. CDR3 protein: CASSFRKNIQYF. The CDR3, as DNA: TGTGCCAGCAGCTTCCGGAAAAACATTCAGTACTTC.